The clone carrying this TCR beta chain is large (0.1 to 1%) in the sample. Its target is not known. The V gene lost 7 bases and the J gene lost 6 bases, with 21 bases spanning the gap. The CDR3 spans 15 residues. The TRBV12-4/TRBJ1-2 clonotypes were amplified using barcode primers with ligated adaptors. TCRdb reanalysed the multiplex PCR reads using MiXCR and keeps one entry per CDR3 protein. Of around 970 distinct CDR3 sequences in the sample, 4.5% to 7% were seen once. Whole-study results and caveats: Tumor-infiltrating Treg TCR alpha and beta sequences overlapped most with tumor naive CD4+ T cells, then blood naive. Under 2.1% of tumor Treg sequences matched blood Tregs or memory cells.

The sample comprised memory CD4+ T cells sorted from blood. As for subset: memory CD4+ T cells, CD4+CD45RO+CD25-. The sequence was obtained from a female donor with breast cancer. This chain links TRBV12-3 or TRBV12-4 with TRBJ1-2; possibly TRBD1 for D (6 bases). Here the CDR3 reads CASTPNRGRGNGYTF. CDR3 nucleotides: TGTGCCAGCACCCCGAACCGGGGCAGGGGAAATGGCTACACCTTC.